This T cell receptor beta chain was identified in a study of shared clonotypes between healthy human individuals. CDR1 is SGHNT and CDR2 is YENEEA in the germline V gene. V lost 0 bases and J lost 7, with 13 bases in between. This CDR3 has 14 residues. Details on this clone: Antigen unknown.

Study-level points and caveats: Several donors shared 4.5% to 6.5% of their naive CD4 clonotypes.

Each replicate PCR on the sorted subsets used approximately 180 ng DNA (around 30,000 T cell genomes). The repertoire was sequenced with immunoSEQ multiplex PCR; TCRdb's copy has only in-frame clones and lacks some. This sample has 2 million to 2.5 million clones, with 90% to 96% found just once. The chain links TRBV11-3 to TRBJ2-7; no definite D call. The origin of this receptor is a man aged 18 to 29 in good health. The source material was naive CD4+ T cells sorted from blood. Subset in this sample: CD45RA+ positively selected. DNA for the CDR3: TGTGCCAGCAGCTTAGATCTAACAGCTCATGAGCAGTACTTC. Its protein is CASSLDLTAHEQYF.